This TCR beta chain emerged from a study of beta chain features in type 1 diabetes. Study-wide results and limits: Shortening that was moderate but significant affected the TCRB CDR3s of Type 1 diabetes patients in all four CD4+ subsets. HLA effects on TCRB rearrangement stayed unresolved here.

Of the isolated RNA, all was reverse transcribed, and so the sequenced material was expressed TCRB transcripts. TCRdb's table, derived via immunoSEQ multiplex PCR, lists solely in-frame clones and lacks some. The sample records about 340,000 clones, approximately 12% being singletons. As to this clone: Its antigen remains unidentified.

The CDR3 has 16 residues. The germline V and J ends were trimmed by 2 bases and 5 bases, with 16 bases remaining between them. Germline CDR1 and CDR2: LNHDA and SQIVND (reference sequence). The clonotype comes from a woman in her late teens or twenties with type 1 diabetes. Sequencing used naive CD4+ T cells from blood. This sequence joins TRBV19 and TRBJ1-5; D might be TRBD1 (6 bases). The CDR3 region has the DNA TGTGCCAGTAGTATATCCAACAGGGTCGCCTATCAGCCCCAGCATTTT. Protein: CASSISNRVAYQPQHF.